This passage covers 29 T cell receptor beta chains from one sample sequenced in a study of T cell responses to AZD1222 COVID-19 vaccine. Generated by immunoSEQ multiplex PCR, the TCRdb table keeps only in-frame clones and is missing some. Of over 45,000 clones listed, approximately 86% are singletons. Sequenced here: peripheral blood, sampled on day 0 of AZD1222 vaccination. These receptors all stem from an adult in good health.

The V call is TRBV6-5, the J call TRBJ1-2; TRBD1 matches 7 bases. Germline trimming cut 4 bases from V and 4 bases from J; bases unmatched to any gene: 6. CDR1 MNHEY and CDR2 SVGAGI come from the germline V gene. The CDR3 is 14 residues long. CDR3 sequence (DNA): TGTGCCAGCAGTTTACAGGGGTTGGCCTATGGCTACACCTTC. This codes for CASSLQGLAYGYTF.

The rearrangement joins TRBV30 to TRBJ2-3; D may be TRBD2 (5 bases). Germline-derived CDR1 and CDR2 are GTSNPN and SVGIG (reference sequence). V lost 3 bases, J lost 1 base, and 11 bases lay in between. The CDR3 runs 14 residues. The CDR3 loop reads CAWSRAEGTDTQYF. The CDR3 coding sequence is TGTGCCTGGAGCAGAGCGGAGGGCACAGATACGCAGTATTTT.

This chain connects TRBV5-1 to TRBJ2-1; D not certain. Looked up from germline, CDR1 is SGHRS and CDR2 is YFSETQ. V lost 0 bases, J lost 9 bases, and 4 bases lay in between. The CDR3 extends over 11 amino acids. As DNA, the CDR3 is TGCGCCAGCAGCTTGGAGGTTGAGCAGTTCTTC. Protein product: CASSLEVEQFF.

The count of this clone is one. The rearrangement links TRBV7-9 to TRBJ2-7, with D possibly matching TRBD2 (5 bases). Trimming removed 0 bases from V and 3 bases from J, with 9 bases in between. Germline V gene lookup returns CDR1 SEHNR and CDR2 FQNEAQ (reference sequence). The CDR3 spans 14 residues. The CDR3 is CASSLAGADYEQYF. The CDR3 region has the DNA TGTGCCAGCAGCTTAGCGGGAGCGGACTACGAGCAGTACTTC.

The J gene is TRBJ1-1, the V gene TRBV30, with a weak D call TRBD1 (5 bases). Per germline, CDR1 GTSNPN and CDR2 SVGIG (reference sequence). The length of the CDR3 is 13 residues. V lost 4 bases and J 3 bases, leaving 12 bases between the germline ends. CDR3 DNA sequence: TGTGCCTGGAACAGGCGAGTATACACTGAAGCTTTCTTT. It encodes CAWNRRVYTEAFF.

The chain uses TRBV18 and TRBJ1-1, with 7 bases fitting TRBD1. Trimming took 6 bases from V and 2 from J; bases not matched to a gene: 15. The CDR3 has 17 amino acids. Germline CDR1 is KGHSH and CDR2 is LQKENI. CDR3 nucleotides: TGTGCCAGCTCGCCAACTATGCGCAGGGGGACCAACACTGAAGCTTTCTTT. As protein: CASSPTMRRGTNTEAFF. The entire variable domain, with the rest obtained from reference TRBV18 and TRBJ1-1, is as follows: NAGVMQNPRHLVRRRGQEARLRCSPMKGHSHVYWYRQLPEEGLKFMVYLQKENIIDESGMPKERFSAEFPKEGPSILRIQQVVRGDSAAYFCASSPTMRRGTNTEAFFGQGTRLTVV.

V is TRBV29-1 and J is TRBJ1-1; TRBD1 is a possible D gene (5 bases). V was clipped by 5 bases and J by 3 bases, with 16 bases between them. The CDR3 covers 14 residues. CDR1 SQVTM and CDR2 ANQGSEA come from the germline V gene. This CDR3 is CSVNRRGVDTEAFF. CDR3 DNA: TGCAGCGTTAATCGGAGGGGCGTCGACACTGAAGCTTTCTTT.

J is TRBJ2-7 and V is TRBV7-2; D is possibly TRBD1 or TRBD2 (5 bases each). CDR1 is SGHTA, CDR2 FQGNSA, per germline. The CDR3 covers 16 residues. Trimming took off 1 base at V and 0 bases at J, with 13 bases between the two ends. CDR3 nucleotides: TGTGCCAGCAGCTTAGTTGGGATAGGGACCTCCTACGAGCAGTACTTC. It translates to CASSLVGIGTSYEQYF.

V usage is TRBV7-8 and J usage is TRBJ2-5; D may be TRBD1 or TRBD2 (5 bases each). The V gene lost 0 bases and the J gene lost 2 bases, with 16 bases spanning the gap. The CDR3 sequence is 17 residues long. The V gene's germline CDR1 is SGHVS and CDR2 FQNEAQ. This chain's CDR3 is CASSLALRGPSQETQYF. For the CDR3, the DNA is TGTGCCAGCAGCTTAGCGCTGAGGGGCCCATCACAAGAGACCCAGTACTTC. Combining the CDR3 with reference TRBV7-8 and TRBJ2-5 gives the whole variable domain GAGVSQSPRYKVAKRGQDVALRCDPISGHVSLFWYQQALGQGPEFLTYFQNEAQLDKSGLPSDRFFAERPEGSVSTLKIQRTQQEDSAVYLCASSLALRGPSQETQYFGPGTRLLVL.

This chain links TRBV6-5 with TRBJ1-4; TRBD1 matches 9 bases. The V gene end was trimmed by 7 bases and the J gene end by 6 bases; junction bases not matched to a gene: 9. The CDR3 consists of 15 residues. Germline V gene data show CDR1 as MNHEY and CDR2 as SVGAGI. The CDR3 sequence is CASTHAGTGHEKLFF. CDR3 in DNA: TGTGCCAGCACCCACGCCGGGACAGGGCATGAAAAACTGTTTTTT.

In nucleotides, the CDR3 is TGTGCCAGCAGCTTGGACTCAGGAAGAATGGCGGGAGGCAATGAGCAGTTCTTC. Amino acids: CASSLDSGRMAGGNEQFF. V usage is TRBV5-5 and J usage is TRBJ2-1; 8 bases line up with TRBD2. Germline CDR1 reads SGHKS; CDR2 reads YYEKEE (reference sequence). V shed 0 bases and J 6 bases; nucleotides not matched to a gene: 14. The CDR3 has 18 amino acids.

A few counts support this clone. The gene calls are TRBV5-5 and TRBJ1-2; 8 nucleotides line up with TRBD1. This CDR3 has 14 amino acids. V was pared by 3 bases and J by 3 bases, with 4 bases of the junction left unmatched. From germline, CDR1 is SGHKS and CDR2 YYEKEE (reference sequence). This CDR3 is CASSWAGGDYGYTF. The CDR3 DNA follows: TGTGCCAGCAGCTGGGCAGGGGGCGACTATGGCTACACCTTC.

This chain links TRBV28 with TRBJ2-1; D could derive from TRBD1 or TRBD2 (5 bases each). The CDR3 is made up of 16 amino acids. The germline gives CDR1 MDHEN, CDR2 SYDVKM. The V and J ends lost 4 bases and 14 bases respectively, with 27 bases between them. CDR3 coding DNA: TGTGCCAGCAGTTCGTCCCGAGACAGCTTAACCGACGGGGAGTTCTTC. Residues: CASSSSRDSLTDGEFF.

The gene calls are TRBV4-1 and TRBJ2-7; the match to TRBD1 covers 7 bases. This CDR3 is 14 amino acids long. Trimming removed 2 bases from V and 3 bases from J; junction bases left unmatched: 4. Germline CDR1 MGHRA, CDR2 YSYEKL. The CDR3 DNA reads TGCGCCAGCAGCCAATTCCGGGACAGCTACGAGCAGTACTTC. Its translation is CASSQFRDSYEQYF.

The chain links TRBV7-2 to TRBJ2-7; D is undetermined. The CDR3 runs 16 residues. V shed 2 bases and J shed 1 base, with 15 bases lying between them. The germline V gene encodes CDR1 SGHTA and CDR2 FQGNSA. CDR3 coding DNA: TGTGCCAGCAGCTTACCTCGACCGACTGGGTCCTACGAGCAGTACTTC. Translation gives CASSLPRPTGSYEQYF.

The chain employs TRBV6-5 and TRBJ2-5; weak D call: TRBD2 (6 bases). Germline V gene lookup returns CDR1 MNHEY and CDR2 SVGAGI. The CDR3 spans 15 residues. V lost 1 base to trimming and J lost 5 bases, with 14 bases between them. CDR3 amino acids: CASSYFGGLGETQYF. The CDR3 coding sequence is TGTGCCAGCAGTTACTTTGGGGGGTTGGGGGAGACCCAGTACTTC.

The chain couples TRBV30 to TRBJ1-1; 7 bases map to TRBD1. CDR1 is GTSNPN and CDR2 is SVGIG in the germline V gene (reference sequence). The CDR3 is 11 amino acids. The junction had 10 bases not matched to a gene; V was cut back by 8 bases and J by 10 bases. CDR3 sequence (DNA): TGTGCCATCGACAGGGTCGTTGGAGCTTTCTTT. Amino acid sequence: CAIDRVVGAFF.

The chain links TRBV5-6 to TRBJ1-1; unclear D gene. The CDR3 is made up of 14 amino acids. V was pared by 4 bases and J by 6 bases, with 16 bases between. Per the germline V gene, CDR1 is SGHDT and CDR2 is YYEEEE. This CDR3 is CASSQPTREAEAFF. The DNA of the CDR3 is TGTGCCAGCAGCCAACCGACACGGGAGGCTGAAGCTTTCTTT.

This chain uses TRBV5-1 with TRBJ1-4, with D unresolved. Looked up from germline, CDR1 is SGHRS and CDR2 is YFSETQ. V gave up 0 bases and J gave up 8 bases, with 14 bases separating them. The CDR3 is 15 amino acids. DNA of the CDR3: TGCGCCAGCAGCTTGGCCTATCCGACGGACGAAAAACTGTTTTTT. Translated: CASSLAYPTDEKLFF.

This clone is a singleton in its sample. This chain links TRBV3-1 (or the pseudogene TRBV3-2) with TRBJ2-7; maybe TRBD1 (6 bases). Per germline, CDR1 LGHDT and CDR2 YNNKEL (reference sequence). V was cut by 6 bases and J by 5 bases, with 20 bases left in between. The CDR3 contains 15 residues. This CDR3 is CASSLRLSGDHEQYF. For the CDR3, the DNA is TGTGCCAGCAGTCTCCGGCTCTCAGGGGACCACGAGCAGTACTTC.

This chain uses TRBV2 with TRBJ2-3; 12 positions match TRBD2. V gave up 8 bases and J gave up 7 bases; unmatched junction bases: 4. The CDR3 runs to 13 residues. The V gene's germline CDR1 is SNHLY and CDR2 FYNNEI. The CDR3 here is CASSTSGRNTQYF. CDR3 bases: TGTGCCAGCTCGACTAGCGGGAGAAATACGCAGTATTTT. Looking up the rest from reference TRBV2 and TRBJ2-3 gives the full variable domain: EPEVTQTPSHQVTQMGQEVILRCVPISNHLYFYWYRQILGQKVEFLVSFYNNEISEKSEIFDDQFSVERPDGSNFTLKIRSTKLEDSAMYFCASSTSGRNTQYFGPGTRLTVL.

The rearrangement links TRBV3-1 (or the pseudogene TRBV3-2) to TRBJ1-5, with 10 bases lining up with TRBD1. The CDR3 runs to 14 residues. Germline V gives CDR1 LGHDT, CDR2 YNNKEL (reference sequence). The V and J ends lost 4 bases and 6 bases, in that order; junction bases with no gene match: 3. The CDR3 DNA follows: TGTGCCAGCAGCCGAGGGACAGGGGCTCAGCCCCAGCATTTT. This translates into CASSRGTGAQPQHF.

This chain links TRBV6-5 with TRBJ1-2; D is unresolved. Per the germline V gene, CDR1 is MNHEY and CDR2 is SVGAGI. The CDR3 is 12 residues long. V was shortened by 8 bases and J by 4 bases, with 11 bases between the two germline ends. CDR3 DNA sequence: TGTGCCAGCTCCCGGGCGGGCTATGGCTACACCTTC. Translation gives CASSRAGYGYTF.

The chain combines TRBV7-6 with TRBJ1-4; TRBD1 is a possible D gene (6 bases). V was pared by 4 bases and J by 8 bases, with 17 bases between. Germline V lookup: CDR1 SGHVS, CDR2 FNYEAQ. The CDR3 totals 15 residues. The CDR3 DNA reads as TGTGCCAGCAGCTCCGACCCAAGGGGGATAGAAAAACTGTTTTTT. Protein: CASSSDPRGIEKLFF.

The CDR3 nucleotides read TGTGCCAGCAGCCGCGCTGGGGAGTTCGAGACCCAGTACTTC. It specifies CASSRAGEFETQYF. This sequence joins TRBV11-2 and TRBJ2-5, with D maybe TRBD2 (5 bases). Germline V CDR1 and CDR2: SGHAT, FQNNGV. The V end lost 5 bases, the J end lost 5 bases, and 15 bases lay between the germline ends. The CDR3 has 14 amino acids.

The J gene is TRBJ1-2, the V gene TRBV10-3; 8 nucleotides align to TRBD1. The germline CDR1 and CDR2 sequences are ENHRY and SYGVKD. The CDR3 sequence is 15 residues long. With V trimmed by 0 bases and J by 4 bases, 4 bases remained unmatched. The CDR3 DNA reads as TGTGCCATCAGTGAGTCCCGTACAGGGGGCTATGGCTACACCTTC. It translates to CAISESRTGGYGYTF.

The chain carries TRBV11-1 and TRBJ1-1; D is unresolved. Per the germline V gene, CDR1 is SGHAT and CDR2 is FQDESV (reference sequence). CDR3 length: 16 residues. V was trimmed by 5 bases and J by 0 bases, leaving 16 bases between them. Here the CDR3 DNA reads TGTGCCAGCAGCACCCGGAGGGCCATCATGAACACTGAAGCTTTCTTT. Translating it yields CASSTRRAIMNTEAFF.

The chain employs TRBV28 and TRBJ1-1; D remains unclear. Germline V gene data show CDR1 as MDHEN and CDR2 as SYDVKM. This CDR3 has 13 amino acids. V lost 4 bases and J lost 1, with 7 bases in between. This CDR3 reads CASSSPTNTEAFF. The CDR3 DNA reads TGTGCCAGCAGTTCCCCAACGAACACTGAAGCTTTCTTT.

This clone was seen only once. This chain connects TRBV5-1 to TRBJ2-1, with 11 bases that match TRBD2. The germline V gene encodes CDR1 SGHRS and CDR2 YFSETQ. There are 15 residues in the CDR3. The V and J ends lost 0 bases and 5 bases, in that order; junction bases with no gene match: 1. The CDR3 loop reads CASSLVAGGDNEQFF. The CDR3 nucleotides are TGCGCCAGCAGCTTGGTAGCGGGAGGGGACAATGAGCAGTTCTTC.